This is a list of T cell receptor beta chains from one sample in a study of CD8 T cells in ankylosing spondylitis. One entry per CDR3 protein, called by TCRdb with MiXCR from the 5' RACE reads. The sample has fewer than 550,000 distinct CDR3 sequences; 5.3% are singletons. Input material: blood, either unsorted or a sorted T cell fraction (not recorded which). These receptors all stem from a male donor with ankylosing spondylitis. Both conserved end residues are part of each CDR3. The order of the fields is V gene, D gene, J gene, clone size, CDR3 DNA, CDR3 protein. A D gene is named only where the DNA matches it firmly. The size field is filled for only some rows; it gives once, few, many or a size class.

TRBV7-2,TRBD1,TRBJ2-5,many,TGTGCCAGCAGCTTCGCGCCGGGACAGGGTCCCCAGTACTTC,CASSFAPGQGPQYF
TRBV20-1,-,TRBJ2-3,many,TGCAGTGCCGTACCGGGGCCCAGCACAGATACGCAGTATTTT,CSAVPGPSTDTQYF
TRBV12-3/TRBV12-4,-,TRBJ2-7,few,TGTGCCAGCGTGATTATGGGGGGCCGCGAGCAGTACTTC,CASVIMGGREQYF
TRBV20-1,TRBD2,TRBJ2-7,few,TGCAGTGCTAGACCCCGGTCTAGCGGAACCTACGAGCAGTACTTC,CSARPRSSGTYEQYF
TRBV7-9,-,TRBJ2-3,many,TGTGCCAGCAGCACCCGAAGGTCGAGCACAGATACGCAGTATTTT,CASSTRRSSTDTQYF
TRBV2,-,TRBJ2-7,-,TGTGCCAGCAGTGAAGCCGGGGTTCAGCCGTACTTC,CASSEAGVQPYF
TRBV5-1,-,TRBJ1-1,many,TGCGCCAGCAGCTCGGAGCCCAGGGCGGTAGGAACTGAAGCTTTCTTT,CASSSEPRAVGTEAFF
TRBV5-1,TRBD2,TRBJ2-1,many,TGCGCCAGCAGGCGGGAGTCGTACAATGAGCAGTTCTTC,CASRRESYNEQFF
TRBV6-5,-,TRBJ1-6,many,TGTGCCAGCAGTTGGGACGGAAGCTCCTATAATTCACCCCTCCACTTT,CASSWDGSSYNSPLHF
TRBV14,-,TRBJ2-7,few,TGTGCCAGCAGGTCCGGGAGTGCTTACGAGCAGTACTTC,CASRSGSAYEQYF
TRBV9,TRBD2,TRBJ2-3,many,TGTGCCAGCAGCTCCCGACTAGCGGGGATCACAGATACGCAGTATTTT,CASSSRLAGITDTQYF
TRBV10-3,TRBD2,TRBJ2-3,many,TGTGCCATCAGTGAAAGGCGGGAGGATAGCACAGATACGCAGTATTTT,CAISERREDSTDTQYF
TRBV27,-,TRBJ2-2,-,TGTGCCAGCAGTTTGAGGCCACCAGCGAACACCGGGGAGCTGTTTTTT,CASSLRPPANTGELFF
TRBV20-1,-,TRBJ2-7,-,TGCAGTGCGCCAAAACCGAACGGGGCCCACCACGAGCAGTACTTC,CSAPKPNGAHHEQYF
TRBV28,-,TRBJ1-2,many,TGTGCCAGCAGTTTAGTTCAGGGGAGAGTGGGCTATAATGGCTACACCTTC,CASSLVQGRVGYNGYTF
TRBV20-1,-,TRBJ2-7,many,TGCAGTGCGGGGGATTACTACGAGCAGTACTTC,CSAGDYYEQYF
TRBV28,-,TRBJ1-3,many,TGTGCCAGCGGTACAGGCAGCTCTGGAAACACCATATATTTT,CASGTGSSGNTIYF
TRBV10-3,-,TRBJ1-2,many,TGTGCCATCAGTGAGGCGAACTATGGCTACACCTTC,CAISEANYGYTF
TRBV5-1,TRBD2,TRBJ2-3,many,TGCGCCAGCAGGTCTAGCGGGATCCTCACAGATACGCAGTATTTT,CASRSSGILTDTQYF
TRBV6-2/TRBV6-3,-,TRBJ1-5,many,TGTGCCAGCAGTTGGACGGCCTACGACAATCAGCCCCAGCATTTT,CASSWTAYDNQPQHF
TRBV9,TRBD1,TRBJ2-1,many,TGTGCCAGCGGGCCGAGGACAGGGAGTCATGAGCAGTTCTTC,CASGPRTGSHEQFF
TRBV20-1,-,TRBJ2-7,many,TGCAGTGCTAGACCCCGAGGCTACGAGCAGTACTTC,CSARPRGYEQYF
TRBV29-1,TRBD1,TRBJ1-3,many,TGCAGCGTTCTGGACAGGACCTCTGGAAACACCATATATTTT,CSVLDRTSGNTIYF
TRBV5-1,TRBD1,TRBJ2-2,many,TGCGCCAGCAGCCCGGGACAGGGGGAGCTGTTTTTT,CASSPGQGELFF
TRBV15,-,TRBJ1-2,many,TGTGCCACCAGCAGAGATGGGCAGGAAACCTTCTATGGCTACACCTTC,CATSRDGQETFYGYTF
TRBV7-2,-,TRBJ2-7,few,TGTGCCAGCAGCAGAACCGGGGGCCCTTACGAGCAGTACTTC,CASSRTGGPYEQYF
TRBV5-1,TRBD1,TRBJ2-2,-,TGCGCCAGCAGCCAGCGGACAGGGGGCGCACCCGGGGAGCTGTTTTTT,CASSQRTGGAPGELFF
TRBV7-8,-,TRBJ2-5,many,TGTGCCAGCAGCATACTTAGATGGCCTCCGGGACAAGGGGAGACCCAGTACTTC,CASSILRWPPGQGETQYF
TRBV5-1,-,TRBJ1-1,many,TGTGCCAGCAGCCCGGGTGGAACTGAAGCTTTCTTT,CASSPGGTEAFF
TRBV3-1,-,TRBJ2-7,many,TGTGCCAGCAGCCACGATACAGCCTACGAGCAGTACTTC,CASSHDTAYEQYF
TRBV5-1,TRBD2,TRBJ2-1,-,TGCGCCAGCAAAGGCGAGGGGAGGGTGCCGTTCTTC,CASKGEGRVPFF
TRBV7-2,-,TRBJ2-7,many,TGTGCCAGCAGCTTTGGGCGGGAATACGAGCAGTACTTC,CASSFGREYEQYF
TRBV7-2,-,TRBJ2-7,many,TGTGCCAGCAGCCCTCCAGTCTGGGACGTCTTAAACTACGAGCAGTACTTC,CASSPPVWDVLNYEQYF
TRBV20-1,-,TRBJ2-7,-,TGCAGTGCTAGAAGGGACCGACTCGGCCCTTACGAGCAGTACTTC,CSARRDRLGPYEQYF
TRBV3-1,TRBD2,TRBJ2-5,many,TGTGCCAGCAGCCATGGACTAGCGGCAGAGACCCAGTACTTC,CASSHGLAAETQYF
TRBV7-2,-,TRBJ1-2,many,TGTGCCAGCAGCCTTTGGGAGTTCGGTGGCTACACCTTC,CASSLWEFGGYTF
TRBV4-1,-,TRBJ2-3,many,TGCGCCAGCAGCCAACGCCGGGAAGATACGCAGTATTTT,CASSQRREDTQYF
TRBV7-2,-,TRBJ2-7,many,TGTGCCAGCAGCCCCACGTGGGGCGAGCAGTACTTC,CASSPTWGEQYF
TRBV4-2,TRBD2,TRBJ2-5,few,TGTGCCAGCAGTCGAGTGACTAGCGGGGGGGCCGAAGAGACCCAGTACTTC,CASSRVTSGGAEETQYF
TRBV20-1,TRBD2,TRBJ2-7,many,TGCAGTGCTGTCGACAGCGGGAGGGCCTCCTACGAGCAGTACTTC,CSAVDSGRASYEQYF
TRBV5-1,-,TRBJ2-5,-,TGCGCCAGCAGCCGAAACAGTGAAGAGACCCAGTACTTC,CASSRNSEETQYF
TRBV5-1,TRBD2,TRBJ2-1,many,TGCGCCAGCAGCCGCGCGGGAGGGTTTTCCTACAATGAGCAGTTCTTC,CASSRAGGFSYNEQFF
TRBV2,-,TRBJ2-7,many,TGTGCCAGCAGTTCAGGGGAGGAAGCGGGCGAGCAGTACTTC,CASSSGEEAGEQYF
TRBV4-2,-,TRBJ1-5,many,TGTGCCAGCAGCCAAGATGGTTGGAACAGATATAGCAATCAGCCCCAGCATTTT,CASSQDGWNRYSNQPQHF
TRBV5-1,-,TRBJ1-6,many,TGCGCCAGCAGCAGCACCAGGCTTAATTCACCCCTCCACTTT,CASSSTRLNSPLHF